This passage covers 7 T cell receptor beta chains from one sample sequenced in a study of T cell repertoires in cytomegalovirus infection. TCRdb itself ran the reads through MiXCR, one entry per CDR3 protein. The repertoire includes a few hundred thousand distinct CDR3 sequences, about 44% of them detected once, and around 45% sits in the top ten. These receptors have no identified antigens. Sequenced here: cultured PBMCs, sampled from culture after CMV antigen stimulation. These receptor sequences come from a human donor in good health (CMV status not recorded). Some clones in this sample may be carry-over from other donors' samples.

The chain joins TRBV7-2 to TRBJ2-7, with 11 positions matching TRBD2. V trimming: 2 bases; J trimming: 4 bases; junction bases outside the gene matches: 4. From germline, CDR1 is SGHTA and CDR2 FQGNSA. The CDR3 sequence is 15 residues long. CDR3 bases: TGTGCCAGCAGCTTACGGGGACTAGCGGCATACGAGCAGTACTTC. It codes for CASSLRGLAAYEQYF.

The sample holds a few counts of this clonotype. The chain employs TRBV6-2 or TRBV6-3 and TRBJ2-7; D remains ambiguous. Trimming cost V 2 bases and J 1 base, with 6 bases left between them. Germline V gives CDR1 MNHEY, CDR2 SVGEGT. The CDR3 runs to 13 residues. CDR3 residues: CASSYADSYEQYF. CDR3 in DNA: TGTGCCAGCAGTTACGCCGATTCCTACGAGCAGTACTTC.

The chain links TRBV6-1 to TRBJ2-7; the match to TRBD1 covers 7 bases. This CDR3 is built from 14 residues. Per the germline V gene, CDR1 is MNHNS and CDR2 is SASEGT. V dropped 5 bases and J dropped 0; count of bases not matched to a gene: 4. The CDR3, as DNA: TGTGCCAGCAGTCCGGACAGGTCCTCCTACGAGCAGTACTTC. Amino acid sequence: CASSPDRSSYEQYF.

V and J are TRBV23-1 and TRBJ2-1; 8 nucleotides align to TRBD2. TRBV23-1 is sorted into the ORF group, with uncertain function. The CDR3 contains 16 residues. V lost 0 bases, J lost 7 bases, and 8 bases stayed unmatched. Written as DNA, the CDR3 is TGCGCCAGCAGTCAATCGCGGCGGGAGGTGTTGAATGAGCAGTTCTTC. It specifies CASSQSRREVLNEQFF.

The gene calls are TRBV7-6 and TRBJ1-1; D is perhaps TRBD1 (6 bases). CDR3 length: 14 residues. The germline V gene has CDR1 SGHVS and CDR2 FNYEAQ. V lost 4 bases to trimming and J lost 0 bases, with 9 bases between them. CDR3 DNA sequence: TGTGCCAGCAGCTCAGGGGTCCTGAACACTGAAGCTTTCTTT. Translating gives CASSSGVLNTEAFF.

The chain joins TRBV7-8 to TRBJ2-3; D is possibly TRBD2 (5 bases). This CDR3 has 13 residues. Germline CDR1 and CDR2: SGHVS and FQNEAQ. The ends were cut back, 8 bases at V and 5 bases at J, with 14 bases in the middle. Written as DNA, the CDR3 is TGTGCCAGCGGCCCCGGACGGGGAGATACGCAGTATTTT. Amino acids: CASGPGRGDTQYF.

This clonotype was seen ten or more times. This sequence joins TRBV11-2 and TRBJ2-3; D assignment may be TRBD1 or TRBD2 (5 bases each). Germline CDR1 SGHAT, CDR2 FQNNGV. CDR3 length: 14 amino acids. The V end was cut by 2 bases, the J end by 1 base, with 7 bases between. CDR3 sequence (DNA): TGTGCCAGCAGCTTACAGGGAGGCACAGATACGCAGTATTTT. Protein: CASSLQGGTDTQYF. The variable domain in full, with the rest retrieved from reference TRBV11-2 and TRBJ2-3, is EAGVAQSPRYKIIEKRQSVAFWCNPISGHATLYWYQQILGQGPKLLIQFQNNGVVDDSQLPKDRFSAERLKGVDSTLKIQPAKLEDSAVYLCASSLQGGTDTQYFGPGTRLTVL.